Following are 17 T cell receptor beta chains from one sample sequenced in a study of cytomegalovirus exposure and HLA in healthy donors. 60 Vbeta and 13 Jbeta primers were used in PCR. Produced via immunoSEQ multiplex PCR; TCRdb's table is partial and in-frame only. Of approximately 70,000 clones listed, roughly 78% were seen once; the top ten hold 9.7%. Sequencing was carried out using PBMCs. All receptors derive from a man aged 35 to 55 in good health and CMV-seronegative.

The table lists this clone with a few counts. The J gene is TRBJ1-5, the V gene TRBV7-9; 9 bases are a match to TRBD1. CDR1 is SEHNR and CDR2 is FQNEAQ in the germline V gene (reference sequence). The CDR3 runs 14 residues. V lost 5 bases and J lost 4; bases outside the gene matches: 3. In DNA form, the CDR3 reads TGTGCCAGCAGCCCGACAGGGGGTAATCAGCCCCAGCATTTT. Its translation: CASSPTGGNQPQHF.

The chain is built from TRBV6-6 and TRBJ2-3, with D possibly matching TRBD2 (5 bases). Germline loops: CDR1 MNHNY, CDR2 SVGAGI (reference sequence). The ends were cut back, 6 bases at V and 3 bases at J, with 10 bases in the middle. CDR3 length: 13 residues. The CDR3 sequence is CASRATGTDTQYF. As DNA, the CDR3 is TGTGCCAGCAGGGCGACGGGGACAGATACGCAGTATTTT.

The rearrangement joins TRBV28 to TRBJ1-2; 8 bases are a match to TRBD1. Per germline, CDR1 MDHEN and CDR2 SYDVKM. J lost 4 bases, V lost 7 bases, and 8 bases had no gene match. The length of the CDR3 is 14 residues. As DNA, the CDR3 is TGTGCCAGCATTCAGGGGGCGAAGGGCTATGGCTACACCTTC. Its protein is CASIQGAKGYGYTF.

This clone has a handful of counts. V is TRBV18 and J is TRBJ2-3; D uncertain. V was clipped by 0 bases and J by 7 bases, with 14 bases between them. This CDR3 comprises 15 residues. The germline V gene encodes CDR1 KGHSH and CDR2 LQKENI. CDR3 coding DNA: TGTGCCAGCTCACCACCGGGCAGCCCTGGCTATACGCAGTATTTT. Amino acids: CASSPPGSPGYTQYF.

The V call is TRBV7-3, the J call TRBJ2-7; 7 bases agree with TRBD1. This CDR3 is built from 15 residues. The ends lost 6 bases at V and 2 bases at J; junction bases unmatched: 10. Germline CDR1 is SGHTA and CDR2 is FQGTGA. CDR3 amino acids: CASSVTGTAAYEQYF. CDR3 sequence (DNA): TGTGCCAGCAGTGTTACCGGGACAGCAGCCTACGAGCAGTACTTC.

This clone was counted ten times or more. The chain couples TRBV29-1 to TRBJ1-1, with D perhaps TRBD1 (6 bases). CDR1 and CDR2 from the germline V gene are SQVTM and ANQGSEA. The CDR3 is 12 residues long. Trimming stripped 1 base from V and 4 bases from J, with 7 bases between. As DNA, the CDR3 is TGCAGCGTTGAAGGGGGGCTCACTGAAGCTTTCTTT. It translates to CSVEGGLTEAFF.

V and J are TRBV19 and TRBJ2-1; 11 bases match TRBD2. The CDR3 covers 16 residues. J lost 0 bases, V lost 5 bases, and 3 bases had no gene match. From germline, CDR1 is LNHDA and CDR2 SQIVND (reference sequence). The CDR3 protein is CASSLAGGYSYNEQFF. The CDR3 bases are TGTGCCAGTAGTCTAGCGGGGGGATACTCCTACAATGAGCAGTTCTTC.

This clone is a singleton in its sample. The V gene is TRBV27, the J gene TRBJ2-7; weak D call: TRBD1 (5 bases). There are 14 residues in the CDR3. Germline V gene lookup returns CDR1 MNHEY and CDR2 SMNVEV (reference sequence). The V end lost 5 bases, the J end lost 1 base, and 12 bases lay between the germline ends. The CDR3 DNA reads as TGTGCCAGCAGTCCGTTGACAGTTTCCTACGAGCAGTACTTC. Protein: CASSPLTVSYEQYF.

The V and J genes are TRBV5-6 and TRBJ2-3; the match to TRBD1 covers 7 bases. The CDR3 sequence is 14 residues long. V gave up 4 bases and J gave up 4 bases; unmatched junction bases: 6. Germline V lookup: CDR1 SGHDT, CDR2 YYEEEE. The CDR3 DNA reads TGTGCCAGCAGCGTCACAGGGGTGGCAGATACGCAGTATTTT. Its protein is CASSVTGVADTQYF.

Comments on this clone: Its ends do not fully match the called genes, so a read error is possible. Other nucleotide sequences from this sample produce the same CDR3. The chain combines TRBV28 with TRBJ1-2, with 7 bases matching TRBD1. The CDR3 loop spans 14 amino acids. CDR1 and CDR2 (germline): MDHEN, SYDVKM. The CDR3 sequence: CASSLRGRNYGYTF. CDR3 in DNA: TGTGCCAGCAGTTTAAGGGGGCGCAACTACGGCTACACCTTC.

This chain connects TRBV5-6 to TRBJ2-4, with 9 bases that match TRBD1. Germline V gives CDR1 SGHDT, CDR2 YYEEEE. V dropped 3 bases and J dropped 0; count of bases not matched to a gene: 4. The CDR3 runs 16 residues. The CDR3 sequence is CASSSDRGLAKNIQYF. The DNA of the CDR3 is TGTGCCAGCAGCTCAGACAGGGGGTTAGCCAAAAACATTCAGTACTTC.

This rearrangement joins TRBV27 to TRBJ1-5; TRBD1 matches 8 bases. CDR3 length: 13 residues. Germline loops: CDR1 MNHEY, CDR2 SMNVEV (reference sequence). Trimming removed 2 bases from V and 7 bases from J; junction bases left unmatched: 1. The CDR3 nucleotides are TGTGCCAGCAGTTTACAGGGGGCCCAGCCCCAGCATTTT. It encodes CASSLQGAQPQHF.

This chain joins TRBV11-3 and TRBJ2-1; the D gene is possibly TRBD1 (5 bases). V lost 4 bases to trimming and J lost 5 bases, with 21 bases between them. Germline V gene data show CDR1 as SGHNT and CDR2 as YENEEA. The CDR3 has 17 amino acids. The CDR3 protein is CASSSTYGAATNNEQFF. Written as DNA, the CDR3 is TGTGCCAGCAGCTCCACCTATGGGGCCGCCACAAACAATGAGCAGTTCTTC.

The genes are TRBV19 and TRBJ2-7, with 9 bases aligning to TRBD1. The trim removed 0 bases at V and 6 bases at J, leaving 3 bases unmatched. Germline loops: CDR1 LNHDA, CDR2 SQIVND (reference sequence). CDR3 length: 14 amino acids. The CDR3 region has the DNA TGTGCCAGTAGTATAGAACAGGGGGCCGGCGAGCAGTACTTC. Its translation is CASSIEQGAGEQYF.

This clone was recorded a few times. The chain couples TRBV7-9 to TRBJ2-3; 8 positions agree with TRBD1. The CDR3 spans 15 residues. Germline lookup yields CDR1 SEHNR and CDR2 FQNEAQ (reference sequence). J was trimmed by 4 bases and V by 5 bases; bases with no gene match: 8. The CDR3 loop reads CASSNPGQASDTQYF. The CDR3 DNA reads as TGTGCCAGCAGCAACCCGGGACAGGCATCAGATACGCAGTATTTT.

A single count supports this clone. CDR3 nucleotide sequence: TGTGCCAGCAGCTTGGGACTAACAACCTACAATGAGCAGTTCTTC. Protein: CASSLGLTTYNEQFF. This chain joins TRBV5-4 and TRBJ2-1, with D possibly being TRBD2 (5 bases). V was pared by 0 bases and J by 2 bases, with 9 bases between. Germline V lookup: CDR1 SGHNT, CDR2 YYREEE (reference sequence). The CDR3 contains 15 residues.

The V and J genes are TRBV7-8 and TRBJ2-7; unclear D gene. The CDR3 has 14 residues. Germline CDR1 and CDR2: SGHVS and FQNEAQ. Trimming cost V 3 bases and J 0 bases, with 9 bases left between them. CDR3 in DNA: TGTGCCAGCAGCTTGAGCCCACGCTCCTACGAGCAGTACTTC. Its translation is CASSLSPRSYEQYF.